The 11 T cell receptor beta chains presented below share a single source sample, sequenced in a study of shared clonotypes between healthy human individuals. The table came from immunoSEQ multiplex PCR; TCRdb's copy has only in-frame clones and leaves some out. The sample includes about 980,000 clones, 70% to 85% seen only once; the top ten take roughly 1.5%. Sequenced material: memory CD4+ T cells sorted from blood. Subset given: CD45RA-negative fraction. Receptors originate from a man aged 18 to 35 in good health.

The gene calls are TRBV6-1 and TRBJ1-2; tentatively, D is TRBD1 (5 bases). Germline V gene data show CDR1 as MNHNS and CDR2 as SASEGT. Trimming pared 2 bases from V and 4 bases from J, leaving 8 bases between. There are 13 residues in the CDR3. CDR3 bases: TGTGCCAGCAGTGAATGGGGGACCTATGGCTACACCTTC. Encoded protein: CASSEWGTYGYTF.

This clone was found many times. The chain joins TRBV9 to TRBJ2-7; tentative D call: TRBD2 (6 bases). The CDR3 runs to 16 residues. Looked up from germline, CDR1 is SGDLS and CDR2 is YYNGEE. V gave up 3 bases and J gave up 7 bases, with 23 bases separating them. Here the CDR3 reads CASSASGGTGLREQYF. The DNA of the CDR3 is TGTGCCAGCAGCGCCTCAGGCGGGACGGGTCTTCGGGAGCAGTACTTC.

The genes are TRBV28 and TRBJ1-4; D remains unclear. This CDR3 contains 11 residues. Trimming pared 4 bases from V and 7 bases from J, leaving 4 bases between. The germline CDR1 and CDR2 sequences are MDHEN and SYDVKM. CDR3: CASSSLEKLFF. The CDR3 nucleotides read TGTGCCAGCAGTTCGCTTGAAAAACTGTTTTTT.

The rearrangement links TRBV19 to TRBJ2-3; D ambiguous. The V gene's germline CDR1 is LNHDA and CDR2 SQIVND (reference sequence). The CDR3 runs to 14 residues. V lost 3 bases, J lost 2 bases, and 9 bases lay in between. The CDR3 nucleotides read TGTGCCAGTAGTATTAGTGAGAACACAGATACGCAGTATTTT. Residues: CASSISENTDTQYF.

The chain couples TRBV7-9 to TRBJ2-7; 8 bases fit TRBD1. V shed 2 bases, J shed 5 bases, and the junction held 5 bases outside the gene matches. Germline V lookup: CDR1 SEHNR, CDR2 FQNEAQ (reference sequence). This CDR3 spans 14 amino acids. The DNA of the CDR3 is TGTGCCAGCAGCTTACTTCAGGGGGCCCACGAGCAGTACTTC. This gives the protein CASSLLQGAHEQYF.

The V gene is TRBV18, the J gene TRBJ1-1; the D is unclear. Between the trimmed V and J ends, which lost 3 bases and 1 base, there was a span of 9 bases. The CDR3 is 14 residues long. The germline gives CDR1 KGHSH, CDR2 LQKENI. The CDR3 protein is CASSPGVQNTEAFF. The DNA for the CDR3 is TGTGCCAGCTCACCCGGAGTTCAGAACACTGAAGCTTTCTTT.

V is TRBV28 and J is TRBJ2-7; D possibly uses TRBD1 or TRBD2 (5 bases each). Germline V gives CDR1 MDHEN, CDR2 SYDVKM. The CDR3 runs 16 residues. V was cut by 3 bases and J by 0 bases, with 15 bases left in between. The DNA of the CDR3 is TGTGCCAGCAGTTTCTTTCTGGGTGGGGGCTCCTACGAGCAGTACTTC. This sequence encodes CASSFFLGGGSYEQYF.

The chain combines TRBV15 with TRBJ2-7; D is perhaps TRBD1 (5 bases). Germline V gene sequence: CDR1 LNHNV, CDR2 YYDKDF (reference sequence). Trimming removed 1 base from V and 6 bases from J, with 16 bases in between. This CDR3 has 15 residues. The CDR3 sequence: CATSRGQPGKPEQYF. In DNA, the CDR3 is TGTGCCACCAGCAGAGGACAGCCAGGGAAACCCGAGCAGTACTTC. Supplemented by reference TRBV15 and TRBJ2-7, the full variable domain reads DAMVIQNPRYQVTQFGKPVTLSCSQTLNHNVMYWYQQKSSQAPKLLFHYYDKDFNNEADTPDNFQSRRPNTSFCFLDIRSPGLGDTAMYLCATSRGQPGKPEQYFGPGTRLTVT.

This chain uses TRBV6-1 with TRBJ1-1, with D tentatively TRBD1 (5 bases). This CDR3 has 12 amino acids. Trimming took off 2 bases at V and 11 bases at J, with 12 bases between the two ends. The germline CDR1 and CDR2 sequences are MNHNS and SASEGT. In DNA form, the CDR3 reads TGTGCCAGCAGTGAACGTGTGGGACGGGCTTTCTTT. This encodes CASSERVGRAFF.

The V call is TRBV11-2, the J call TRBJ1-1; D unclear. The V and J ends lost 0 bases and 3 bases respectively, with 11 bases between them. The V gene's germline CDR1 is SGHAT and CDR2 FQNNGV. CDR3 length: 15 amino acids. CDR3 loop: CASSLEGGGDTEAFF. The DNA of the CDR3 is TGTGCCAGCAGCTTAGAAGGAGGCGGGGACACTGAAGCTTTCTTT.

The chain combines TRBV7-2 with TRBJ2-1; 9 bases match TRBD1. The CDR3 has 15 amino acids. V was clipped by 5 bases and J by 4 bases; unmatched bases: 6. Germline V gene data show CDR1 as SGHTA and CDR2 as FQGNSA. The CDR3 coding sequence is TGTGCCAGCAGCCTCGGGACAGGGCGTTACAATGAGCAGTTCTTC. Translation gives CASSLGTGRYNEQFF.